The 25 T cell receptor beta chains reported below all come from one sample, sequenced in a study of cytomegalovirus exposure and HLA in healthy donors. Clones were read by immunoSEQ multiplex PCR, and TCRdb kept only the in-frame ones, dropping some. The sample gives about 120,000 clones, roughly nine tenths of which show up once; under 2% is in the top ten. The sequenced sample consisted of PBMCs. These receptors all stem from a woman between 18 and 30 years old in good health and CMV-seronegative.

This chain connects TRBV30 to TRBJ2-7, with 8 bases fitting TRBD2. Germline assignment: CDR1 GTSNPN and CDR2 SVGIG (reference sequence). This CDR3 is built from 14 residues. V gave up 3 bases and J gave up 5 bases; unmatched junction bases: 9. CDR3 residues: CAWRAAGGRDEQYF. As DNA, the CDR3 is TGTGCCTGGAGGGCCGCGGGAGGACGGGACGAGCAGTACTTC.

The chain couples TRBV9 to TRBJ2-1, with a possible D match to TRBD2 (6 bases). The CDR3 totals 15 residues. From germline, CDR1 is SGDLS and CDR2 YYNGEE. Between the trimmed V and J ends, which lost 2 bases and 12 bases, there was a span of 21 bases. CDR3 loop: CASSVSAGPPPVQFF. The CDR3 DNA is TGTGCCAGCAGCGTCTCCGCGGGGCCGCCCCCAGTGCAGTTCTTC.

The chain carries TRBV7-9 and TRBJ1-4; the D is unclear. The V gene's germline CDR1 is SEHNR and CDR2 FQNEAQ (reference sequence). The CDR3 runs to 17 residues. V gave up 5 bases and J gave up 5 bases, with 21 bases separating them. CDR3 sequence: CASSDPGSGYRNEKLFF. The CDR3 DNA sequence: TGTGCCAGCAGCGACCCGGGGAGCGGCTACCGGAATGAAAAACTGTTTTTT.

With regard to this clone: This sample also contains other DNA sequences that code for the same CDR3. The chain uses TRBV6-5 and TRBJ1-2; 8 positions agree with TRBD1. The CDR3 spans 14 residues. Germline V gene lookup returns CDR1 MNHEY and CDR2 SVGAGI. V lost 6 bases, J lost 4 bases, and 7 bases stayed unmatched. CDR3 in DNA: TGTGCCAGCAGAATCCCAGGGACAGGCTATGGCTACACCTTC. Its translation is CASRIPGTGYGYTF.

V usage is TRBV30 and J usage is TRBJ1-1; D is undetermined. Germline-derived CDR1 and CDR2 are GTSNPN and SVGIG (reference sequence). Trimming cost V 3 bases and J 8 bases, with 13 bases left between them. The CDR3 length is 12 residues. DNA for the CDR3: TGTGCCTGGAGCCGACCTTTACAGGAAGCTTTCTTT. Translating gives CAWSRPLQEAFF.

V is TRBV6-1 and J is TRBJ1-2, with D hard to call. Trimming removed 2 bases from V and 4 bases from J, with 11 bases in between. The germline gives CDR1 MNHNS, CDR2 SASEGT. The CDR3 sequence is 14 residues long. The CDR3 here is CASSELRTLYGYTF. The CDR3 DNA reads TGTGCCAGCAGTGAATTGAGGACTCTCTATGGCTACACCTTC.

This sequence joins TRBV5-4 and TRBJ2-1; TRBD1 matches 12 bases. Germline CDR1 reads SGHNT; CDR2 reads YYREEE (reference sequence). V lost 5 bases, J lost 5 bases, and 11 bases stayed unmatched. The CDR3 spans 17 residues. The CDR3 DNA reads TGTGCCAGCAGATCGCCAACGGGACAGGGGGCGAACAATGAGCAGTTCTTC. It translates to CASRSPTGQGANNEQFF.

V usage is TRBV6-1 and J usage is TRBJ1-1; unclear D gene. V lost 0 bases and J 5 bases, leaving 13 bases between the germline ends. The CDR3 is 15 residues long. CDR1 and CDR2 (germline): MNHNS, SASEGT. The CDR3 loop is CASSEAGGVLTEAFF. CDR3 DNA: TGTGCCAGCAGTGAAGCTGGCGGGGTTTTAACTGAAGCTTTCTTT.

This chain uses TRBV18 with TRBJ2-3, with D possibly TRBD2 on 5 matching bases. CDR1 is KGHSH, CDR2 LQKENI, per germline. Trimming stripped 1 base from V and 0 bases from J, with 8 bases between. This CDR3 region has 15 residues. CDR3 DNA: TGTGCCAGCTCACCACTAGCGCCGAGCACAGATACGCAGTATTTT. As protein: CASSPLAPSTDTQYF.

The V call is TRBV29-1, the J call TRBJ2-3, with 7 positions matching TRBD2. Trimming at V came to 6 bases and at J to 2 bases, leaving 2 bases not matched to a gene. CDR3 length: 12 amino acids. The V gene's germline CDR1 is SQVTM and CDR2 ANQGSEA. The CDR3 DNA sequence: TGCAGCGTGGGACTACCCACAGATACGCAGTATTTT. Translating gives CSVGLPTDTQYF.

The genes are TRBV30 and TRBJ1-2, with D tentatively TRBD1 (6 bases). V lost 3 bases and J 5 bases, leaving 16 bases between the germline ends. In germline, CDR1 is GTSNPN, CDR2 SVGIG (reference sequence). This CDR3 comprises 14 residues. The DNA for the CDR3 is TGTGCCTGGAGGGCCCAGGACAGCTTATATGGCTACACCTTC. It translates to CAWRAQDSLYGYTF. Full variable domain (remainder filled in from reference TRBV30 and TRBJ1-2): SQTIHQWPATLVQPVGSPLSLECTVEGTSNPNLYWYRQAAGRGLQLLFYSVGIGQISSEVPQNLSASRPQDRQFILSSKKLLLSDSGFYLCAWRAQDSLYGYTFGSGTRLTVV.

This clone was observed a single time. The V gene is TRBV25-1, the J gene TRBJ2-1; tentatively, D is TRBD2 (5 bases). CDR3 length: 15 residues. CDR1 is MGHDK and CDR2 is SYGVNS in the germline V gene. V gave up 3 bases and J gave up 8 bases, with 17 bases separating them. CDR3 region: CASSDPSYRSDEQFF. As DNA, the CDR3 is TGTGCCAGCAGTGACCCTAGCTATAGGTCGGATGAGCAGTTCTTC.

The rearrangement uses TRBV6-1 and TRBJ2-1, with D possibly TRBD1 on 5 matching bases. With 7 bases removed from V and 4 bases from J, the gap between germline ends came to 14 bases. The germline V gene encodes CDR1 MNHNS and CDR2 SASEGT. The CDR3 length is 14 residues. CDR3 in DNA: TGTGCCAGCAAGTTAACAGGAGAGTACAATGAGCAGTTCTTC. It is translated as CASKLTGEYNEQFF.

CDR3 residues: CASSLTGDSTFYGYTF. CDR3 nucleotides: TGTGCCAGCAGTTTAACAGGGGACTCGACTTTCTATGGCTACACCTTC. This sequence joins TRBV27 and TRBJ1-2; 7 bases line up with TRBD1. CDR3 length: 16 amino acids. Trimming cost V 2 bases and J 4 bases; bases outside gene matches: 10. The V gene's germline CDR1 is MNHEY and CDR2 SMNVEV (reference sequence).

V usage is TRBV11-2 and J usage is TRBJ2-3, with 7 bases lining up with TRBD2. The CDR3 spans 16 residues. V trimming: 5 bases; J trimming: 4 bases; junction bases outside the gene matches: 12. Germline loops: CDR1 SGHAT, CDR2 FQNNGV. The DNA for the CDR3 is TGTGCCAGCAGCCCGTTCAAGCGGGGAGGAGCAGATACGCAGTATTTT. It is translated as CASSPFKRGGADTQYF.

This clone was seen just once. The J gene is TRBJ2-7, the V gene TRBV27, with 9 nucleotides matching TRBD1. CDR1 is MNHEY, CDR2 SMNVEV, per germline (reference sequence). V shed 6 bases, J shed 1 base, and the junction held 7 bases outside the gene matches. The length of the CDR3 is 15 residues. CDR3 loop: CASSPRDRVSYEQYF. In nucleotides, the CDR3 is TGTGCCAGCAGCCCCCGGGACAGGGTGTCCTACGAGCAGTACTTC.

The chain uses TRBV4-1 and TRBJ2-1; 9 nucleotides agree with TRBD1. Germline V gene sequence: CDR1 MGHRA, CDR2 YSYEKL. V shed 6 bases, J shed 7 bases, and the junction held 7 bases outside the gene matches. The CDR3 has 14 amino acids. The CDR3 nucleotides are TGCGCCAGCAGTTACAGGGGGCTCGATAATGAGCAGTTCTTC. Its translation is CASSYRGLDNEQFF.

This chain links TRBV29-1 with TRBJ2-3; 11 nucleotides match TRBD1. CDR3 length: 14 residues. CDR1 is SQVTM and CDR2 is ANQGSEA in the germline V gene. Unmatched junction bases numbered 3, after V lost 7 bases and J lost 0 bases. DNA for the CDR3: TGCAGCGCTAGGACAGGGGGCAGCACAGATACGCAGTATTTT. It codes for CSARTGGSTDTQYF.

This sequence joins TRBV5-6 and TRBJ2-1, with 9 positions matching TRBD2. Germline lookup yields CDR1 SGHDT and CDR2 YYEEEE. V lost 2 bases, J lost 0 bases, and 3 bases stayed unmatched. CDR3 length equals 16 residues. DNA for the CDR3: TGTGCCAGCAGCTTATTTAGCGGGAGCTCCTACAATGAGCAGTTCTTC. Translated: CASSLFSGSSYNEQFF. The variable domain in full, completed from reference TRBV5-6 and TRBJ2-1, reads DAGVTQSPTHLIKTRGQQVTLRCSPKSGHDTVSWYQQALGQGPQFIFQYYEEEERQRGNFPDRFSGHQFPNYSSELNVNALLLGDSALYLCASSLFSGSSYNEQFFGPGTRLTVL.

The V gene is TRBV5-1, the J gene TRBJ2-5, with D possibly TRBD1 on 7 matching bases. V was cut by 4 bases and J by 1 base, with 14 bases left in between. This CDR3 has 15 residues. Germline CDR1 and CDR2: SGHRS and YFSETQ. As DNA, the CDR3 is TGCGCCAGCAGCCAGGGGGGACCTTTCCAAGAGACCCAGTACTTC. Translating gives CASSQGGPFQETQYF.

This chain connects TRBV10-1 to TRBJ1-4; 8 positions agree with TRBD1. CDR1 is WNHNN and CDR2 is SYGVQD in the germline V gene (reference sequence). This CDR3 has 13 residues. J lost 8 bases, V lost 8 bases, and 7 bases had no gene match. The CDR3 bases are TGCGCCAGCGCGGACAGGGTGGGGGAAAAACTGTTTTTT. Its translation: CASADRVGEKLFF.

The gene calls are TRBV9 and TRBJ2-5; the D gene is possibly TRBD1 (6 bases). Per germline, CDR1 SGDLS and CDR2 YYNGEE. The CDR3 has 14 amino acids. Trimming cost V 2 bases and J 2 bases, with 10 bases left between them. CDR3 sequence reads: CASSVTGTQETQYF. In DNA, the CDR3 is TGTGCCAGCAGCGTCACAGGGACACAAGAGACCCAGTACTTC.

The V gene is TRBV2, the J gene TRBJ2-1; 8 bases are shared with TRBD1. The junction had 17 bases not matched to a gene; V was cut back by 8 bases and J by 8 bases. This CDR3 comprises 16 residues. The V gene's germline CDR1 is SNHLY and CDR2 FYNNEI. CDR3 sequence: CASPRGPQGGTDEQFF. The CDR3 DNA reads TGTGCCAGCCCCAGGGGGCCTCAAGGAGGGACGGATGAGCAGTTCTTC.

The chain has TRBV19 and TRBJ2-3, with D tentatively TRBD2 (6 bases). The CDR3 sequence is 14 residues long. Trimming took 3 bases from V and 1 from J, leaving 8 bases between them. Germline V gene sequence: CDR1 LNHDA, CDR2 SQIVND (reference sequence). The DNA of the CDR3 is TGTGCCAGTAGTATTAGCGGACGCACAGATACGCAGTATTTT. Translated, it gives CASSISGRTDTQYF.

This rearrangement joins TRBV6-4 to TRBJ1-1; the match to TRBD1 covers 8 bases. CDR3 length: 16 residues. In germline, CDR1 is MRHNA, CDR2 SNTAGT. The V gene end was trimmed by 3 bases and the J gene end by 2 bases; junction bases not matched to a gene: 8. CDR3 sequence: CASSEQGGLDNTEAFF. The CDR3 nucleotides are TGTGCCAGCAGTGAACAGGGGGGCCTCGACAACACTGAAGCTTTCTTT.